Listed below are T cell receptor beta chains from one sample, sequenced in a study of blood T cells in healthy people across ages. Each CDR3 protein is one row after TCRdb ran MiXCR on the 5' RACE reads. Of some 1.5 million distinct CDR3 sequences listed, 28% were seen once; the top ten hold around 7.7%. Sequenced sample: blood. The source is a woman in her 30s in good health. Both conserved end residues are part of each CDR3. D genes are given only for firm matches. Expanded clones are given a class, and other clones once, few, many or no size at all.

d_gene,abundance,v_gene,CDR3aa
-,many,TRBV5-1,CASSTGRYEQYF
-,few,TRBV6-2/TRBV6-3,CASSPRNRDYGYTF
-,many,TRBV5-4,CAAGRYNSNQPQHF
TRBD1,many,TRBV29-1,CSVEPGGAGETQYF
-,-,TRBV5-1,CASSLGSGTPRETQYF
TRBD2,few,TRBV6-2/TRBV6-3,CASSYSLAGATGELFF
-,-,TRBV15,CATSKELALYNEQFF
TRBD1,-,TRBV5-1,CASSPRTGDNGEQYF
-,few,TRBV20-1,CSANPTGYTDTQYF
-,-,TRBV20-1,CSATGGGRTQYF
TRBD2,-,TRBV20-1,CSAREGASGRETQYF
-,-,TRBV7-2,CASRKSGIAGNTIYF
TRBD1,-,TRBV27,CASSLSMSGGLTYEQYF
-,-,TRBV25-1,CASSEGRAVSSYEQYF
-,-,TRBV7-8,CASSSQTVRGSPLHF
-,-,TRBV3-1,CASSGRTRIVQYF
-,few,TRBV5-1,CAGSLRDSYGQYF
-,-,TRBV7-2,CASSPKVRVSHNEQFF
-,many,TRBV6-2/TRBV6-3,CASRTDPGAKNIQYF
-,-,TRBV5-1,CASSPQGRGGSPLHF
-,-,TRBV24-1,CAISDLLSNTQYF
-,few,TRBV20-1,CSATPWGVNTGELFF
-,few,TRBV3-1,CASSQQLDSYEQYF
TRBD2,many,TRBV12-3/TRBV12-4,CASSLWTSFDEQYF
TRBD2,few,TRBV27,CASSLNSGGRSSYEQYF